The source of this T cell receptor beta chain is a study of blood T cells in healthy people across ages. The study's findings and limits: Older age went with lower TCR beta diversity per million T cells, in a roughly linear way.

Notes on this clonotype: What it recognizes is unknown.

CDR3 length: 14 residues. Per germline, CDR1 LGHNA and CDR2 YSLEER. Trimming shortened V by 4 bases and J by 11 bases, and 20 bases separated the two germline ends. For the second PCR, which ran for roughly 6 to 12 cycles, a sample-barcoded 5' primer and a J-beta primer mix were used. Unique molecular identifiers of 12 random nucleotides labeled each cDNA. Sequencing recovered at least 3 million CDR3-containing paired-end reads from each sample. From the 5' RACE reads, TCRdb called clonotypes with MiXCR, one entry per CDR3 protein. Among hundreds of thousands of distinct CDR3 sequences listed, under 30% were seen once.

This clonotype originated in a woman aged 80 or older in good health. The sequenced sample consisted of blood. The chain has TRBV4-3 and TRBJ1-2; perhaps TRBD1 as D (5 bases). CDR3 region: CASSRVAGAGGYTF. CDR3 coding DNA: TGCGCCAGCAGCCGAGTAGCTGGGGCGGGTGGTTACACCTTC.